This TCR beta chain was retrieved from a study of a mutant IDH1 vaccine in newly diagnosed glioma. Study-wide background: Treated patients showed a male proportion of about 60%, a female proportion of approximately 38%, and a mean age of about 44 years. Patients' prior therapy spanned radiotherapy, temozolomide, or both; most underwent both. Notes on the study in general: The occurrence of vaccine-induced immune responses was seen in around 92% of patients.

The time point here: baseline, week 1 (first vaccination visit). Treatment reported: pre-vaccination baseline after standard-of-care therapy. Donor tumors were new WHO grade 3 or 4 IDH1-mutant, ATRX-lost astrocytomas. TCRdb keeps only in-frame clones here, not all; method: immunoSEQ multiplex PCR. Seen here are tens of thousands of clones, about 80% observed once, and the top ten hold approximately 8%. The CDR3 runs to 14 residues. Germline assignment: CDR1 SGHRS and CDR2 YFSETQ. V shed 0 bases and J shed 7 bases, with 11 bases lying between them. This clone was found once. What it recognizes is unknown.

The starting material was PBMCs, obtained from a glioma patient treated with radiotherapy, temozolomide or both. The sequence was collected from a woman in her forties or fifties with glioma. The chain employs TRBV5-1 and TRBJ1-5; D is uncertain. The CDR3: CASSLGGPTQPQHF. As DNA, the CDR3 is TGCGCCAGCAGCTTGGGAGGGCCTACGCAGCCCCAGCATTTT.